Each of the 12 T cell receptor beta chains below was sequenced from the same sample in a study of control samples from healthy donors and cancer patients. Produced via immunoSEQ multiplex PCR; TCRdb's table is partial and in-frame only. Of over 150,000 clones listed, 94% are singletons. The sample taken for sequencing was PBMCs. The receptors come from a man between 60 and 70 years old with colorectal cancer.

This clone appeared once. This rearrangement joins TRBV7-2 to TRBJ1-5; D is perhaps TRBD1 (6 bases). Per germline, CDR1 SGHTA and CDR2 FQGNSA. CDR3 length: 15 amino acids. Trimming pared 3 bases from V and 3 bases from J, leaving 12 bases between. The CDR3 protein is CASSFETGHNQPQHF. The CDR3 region has the DNA TGTGCCAGCAGCTTCGAGACAGGACACAATCAGCCCCAGCATTTT.

The V and J genes are TRBV9 and TRBJ1-2; D is unresolved. The V end lost 0 bases, the J end lost 0 bases, and 9 bases lay between the germline ends. The CDR3 runs to 15 residues. In germline, CDR1 is SGDLS, CDR2 YYNGEE. CDR3 amino acids: CASSVDSSANYGYTF. Written as DNA, the CDR3 is TGTGCCAGCAGCGTAGACTCTTCAGCTAACTATGGCTACACCTTC.

The genes are TRBV7-9 and TRBJ2-1, with 10 bases identical to TRBD2. CDR1 SEHNR and CDR2 FQNEAQ come from the germline V gene (reference sequence). Trimming removed 5 bases from V and 4 bases from J; junction bases left unmatched: 5. The CDR3 runs to 15 residues. The CDR3 here is CASSQGLAIYNEQFF. CDR3 nucleotide sequence: TGTGCCAGCAGCCAGGGACTAGCGATTTACAATGAGCAGTTCTTC.

In this sample, this clone turned up once. V gene TRBV6-6 combines with J gene TRBJ1-2, with no clear D. V was shortened by 5 bases and J by 5 bases, with 9 bases between the two germline ends. The CDR3 loop spans 12 amino acids. CDR1 is MNHNY, CDR2 SVGAGI, per germline (reference sequence). The CDR3 DNA reads as TGTGCCAGCAGTACCTTGGGGTATGGCTACACCTTC. The encoded protein is CASSTLGYGYTF.

This clone has a single count. The chain is built from TRBV3-1 (or the pseudogene TRBV3-2) and TRBJ2-2; 9 bases align to TRBD2. The J segment lost 6 bases and the V segment lost 4 bases, leaving 9 bases of the junction unmatched. This CDR3 contains 16 residues. The germline gives CDR1 LGHDT, CDR2 YNNKEL (reference sequence). For the CDR3, the DNA is TGTGCCAGCAGCCTCTCCGCGGGGGGGTTCCCCGGGGAGCTGTTTTTT. It specifies CASSLSAGGFPGELFF.

The chain carries TRBV30 and TRBJ2-3; possibly TRBD1 or TRBD2 for D (6 bases each). The germline V gene has CDR1 GTSNPN and CDR2 SVGIG (reference sequence). The CDR3 is 14 residues long. The ends were cut back, 2 bases at V and 7 bases at J, with 16 bases in the middle. CDR3 sequence (DNA): TGTGCCTGGAGTCATCGGGGGCCACCCCATACGCAGTATTTT. This translates into CAWSHRGPPHTQYF.

This clone was recorded only once. V gene TRBV5-1 combines with J gene TRBJ2-3, with 13 positions matching TRBD2. V lost 1 base, J lost 0 bases, and 5 bases stayed unmatched. This CDR3 region has 18 residues. Germline V gives CDR1 SGHRS, CDR2 YFSETQ. The CDR3 protein is CASSLRLAGGSSTDTQYF. In DNA form, the CDR3 reads TGCGCCAGCAGCTTGCGACTAGCGGGGGGTTCTAGCACAGATACGCAGTATTTT. The whole variable domain, remainder taken from reference TRBV5-1 and TRBJ2-3, is KAGVTQTPRYLIKTRGQQVTLSCSPISGHRSVSWYQQTPGQGLQFLFEYFSETQRNKGNFPGRFSGRQFSNSRSEMNVSTLELGDSALYLCASSLRLAGGSSTDTQYFGPGTRLTVL.

This chain connects TRBV7-9 to TRBJ2-3, with D perhaps matching TRBD1 (6 bases). The ends were cut back, 6 bases at V and 0 bases at J, with 10 bases in the middle. Germline CDR1 and CDR2: SEHNR and FQNEAQ (reference sequence). This CDR3 region has 14 residues. CDR3 in amino acids: CASRGTPSTDTQYF. In DNA, the CDR3 is TGTGCCAGCAGGGGGACACCCAGCACAGATACGCAGTATTTT.

On this clone: In the same sample, other DNA sequences code for this CDR3. The chain employs TRBV29-1 and TRBJ2-7; D is possibly TRBD2 (6 bases). Germline V CDR1 and CDR2: SQVTM, ANQGSEA. The V and J ends lost 3 bases and 4 bases respectively, with 7 bases between them. The CDR3 totals 11 residues. The CDR3 bases are TGCAGCGTTGAGGGGACTTACGAGCAGTACTTC. It yields the protein CSVEGTYEQYF.

The J gene is TRBJ2-3, the V gene TRBV5-4; tentative D call: TRBD2 (6 bases). In germline, CDR1 is SGHNT, CDR2 YYREEE (reference sequence). V lost 0 bases and J 1 base, leaving 12 bases between the germline ends. The CDR3 runs to 16 residues. CDR3 DNA: TGTGCCAGCAGCTTGGTGGGGAGGAGGGGCACAGATACGCAGTATTTT. It encodes CASSLVGRRGTDTQYF.

Only one count was recorded for this clone. This sequence joins TRBV28 and TRBJ2-7; weak D call: TRBD2 (6 bases). The CDR3 has 12 amino acids. Germline V gene lookup returns CDR1 MDHEN and CDR2 SYDVKM. The V end lost 2 bases, the J end lost 4 bases, and 6 bases lay between the germline ends. This CDR3 is CASSLAGYEQYF. The CDR3 DNA reads as TGTGCCAGCAGTTTAGCGGGGTACGAGCAGTACTTC.

This clone appeared once. The chain joins TRBV6-6 to TRBJ1-2; weak D call: TRBD1 (6 bases). The V gene's germline CDR1 is MNHNY and CDR2 SVGAGI (reference sequence). The CDR3 loop spans 15 amino acids. The V and J ends lost 0 bases and 8 bases respectively, with 16 bases between them. In DNA form, the CDR3 reads TGTGCCAGCAGTTACTCGAGTGCAGGGGCACGGGGCTACACCTTC. Its translation is CASSYSSAGARGYTF.